This TCR beta chain is drawn from a study of blood T cell repertoires in COVID-19. Across the study: Acute-phase and convalescent COVID-19 samples originated in the United States, Italy and Spain. T cells, B-cell-depleted T cells, or PBMCs supplied cDNA or gDNA.

Germline-derived CDR1 and CDR2 are MNHNS and SASEGT. The CDR3 sequence is 14 residues long. The junction had 5 bases not matched to a gene; V was cut back by 2 bases and J by 4 bases. Authors' methods: Estimation of nucleated cell counts was performed using reference gene primer amplification. Profiling relied on immunoSEQ multiplex PCR, and the TCRdb table lists in-frame clones only, not all of them. V and J calls and clone size follow that table, whereas D and trimming were derived from the DNA. The sample carries 150,000 to 200,000 clones, 90% recorded once. Sequenced input: peripheral blood. This chain connects TRBV6-1 to TRBJ2-7; TRBD2 aligns across 7 bases. The TCR was taken from a man aged 50 or older with acute or convalescent COVID-19. The CDR3 loop is CASSERGRGYEQYF. Here the CDR3 DNA reads TGTGCCAGCAGTGAACGTGGGAGGGGTTACGAGCAGTACTTC.